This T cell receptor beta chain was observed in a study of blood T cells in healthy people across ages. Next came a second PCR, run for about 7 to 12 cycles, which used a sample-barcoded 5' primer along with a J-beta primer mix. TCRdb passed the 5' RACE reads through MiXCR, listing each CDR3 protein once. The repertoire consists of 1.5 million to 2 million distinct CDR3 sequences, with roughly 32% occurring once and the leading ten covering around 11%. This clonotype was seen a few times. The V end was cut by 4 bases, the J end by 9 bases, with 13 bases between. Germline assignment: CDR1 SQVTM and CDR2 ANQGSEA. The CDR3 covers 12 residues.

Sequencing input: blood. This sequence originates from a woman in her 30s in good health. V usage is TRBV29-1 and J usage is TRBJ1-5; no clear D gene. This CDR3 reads CSVGEAAGPQHF. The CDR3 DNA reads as TGCAGCGTTGGGGAGGCGGCGGGGCCCCAGCATTTT.